This paragraph reports one T cell receptor (beta chain). The data are from a study of control samples from healthy donors and cancer patients. V lost 3 bases, J lost 1 base, and 7 bases stayed unmatched. The V gene's germline CDR1 is SGHNT and CDR2 YYREEE (reference sequence). CDR3 length: 17 amino acids. Profiling relied on immunoSEQ multiplex PCR, and the TCRdb table lists in-frame clones only, not all of them. This sample carries roughly 400,000 clones, 75% to 95% of them seen once, and the ten largest clones take around 6.8%. The sample taken for sequencing was PBMCs. The receptor's source is a man aged 40-49 years with head and neck cancer. The chain has TRBV5-4 and TRBJ1-1, with 12 nucleotides matching TRBD1. CDR3 nucleotide sequence: TGTGCCAGCAGCTACCGGGACAGGGGGCTCCGGAACACTGAAGCTTTCTTT. Translation gives CASSYRDRGLRNTEAFF.